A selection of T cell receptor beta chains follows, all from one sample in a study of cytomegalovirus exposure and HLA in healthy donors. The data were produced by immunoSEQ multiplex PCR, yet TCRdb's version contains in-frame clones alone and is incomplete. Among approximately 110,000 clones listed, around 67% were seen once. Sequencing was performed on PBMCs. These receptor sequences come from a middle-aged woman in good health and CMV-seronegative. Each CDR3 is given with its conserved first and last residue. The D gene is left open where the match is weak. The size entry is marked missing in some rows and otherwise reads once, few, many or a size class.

CDR3 protein: CASKLQGQDSPLHF; CDR3 DNA: TGTGCCAGCAAACTACAGGGTCAGGATTCACCCCTCCACTTT; V gene: TRBV2; D gene: NA; clone size: NA; J gene: TRBJ1-6
CDR3 protein: CASSFLGTGAEYYGYTF; CDR3 DNA: TGTGCCAGCAGCTTTCTCGGGACAGGGGCTGAGTACTATGGCTACACCTTC; V gene: TRBV7-9; D gene: TRBD1; clone size: medium-sized; J gene: TRBJ1-2
CDR3 protein: CSVEVRAGTEAFF; CDR3 DNA: TGCAGCGTTGAAGTTAGGGCGGGAACTGAAGCTTTCTTT; V gene: TRBV29-1; D gene: NA; clone size: NA; J gene: TRBJ1-1
CDR3 protein: CASSVALEGAIGNTIYF; CDR3 DNA: TGTGCCAGCAGCGTAGCACTCGAGGGGGCTATTGGAAACACCATATATTTT; V gene: TRBV9; D gene: TRBD1; clone size: once; J gene: TRBJ1-3
CDR3 protein: CASSLGGLAISYEQYF; CDR3 DNA: TGTGCCAGCAGCTTAGGTGGACTAGCCATATCCTACGAGCAGTACTTC; V gene: TRBV7-2; D gene: TRBD2; clone size: NA; J gene: TRBJ2-7
CDR3 protein: CASSVDPGIRAQETQYF; CDR3 DNA: TGTGCCAGCAGCGTAGACCCGGGGATTAGGGCCCAAGAGACCCAGTACTTC; V gene: TRBV9; D gene: NA; clone size: few; J gene: TRBJ2-5
CDR3 protein: CASSFGGRVSTDTQYF; CDR3 DNA: TGTGCCAGCAGTTTCGGCGGGAGGGTAAGCACAGATACGCAGTATTTT; V gene: TRBV28; D gene: TRBD2; clone size: NA; J gene: TRBJ2-3
CDR3 protein: CVSSLSFGVSYEQYF; CDR3 DNA: TGTGTCAGCAGTTTATCGTTCGGGGTTTCCTACGAGCAGTACTTC; V gene: TRBV27; D gene: NA; clone size: NA; J gene: TRBJ2-7
CDR3 protein: CASRQTGAGGSPLHF; CDR3 DNA: TGTGCCAGCAGACAAACCGGAGCGGGAGGTTCACCCCTCCACTTT; V gene: TRBV6-5; D gene: NA; clone size: NA; J gene: TRBJ1-6
CDR3 protein: CASKMGPTNYGYTF; CDR3 DNA: TGTGCCAGCAAGATGGGGCCAACTAACTATGGCTACACCTTC; V gene: TRBV6-1; D gene: NA; clone size: NA; J gene: TRBJ1-2
CDR3 protein: CASSLSAGDSYNEQFF; CDR3 DNA: TGCGCCAGCAGCTTGTCGGCAGGGGACTCCTACAATGAGCAGTTCTTC; V gene: TRBV5-1; D gene: NA; clone size: NA; J gene: TRBJ2-1
CDR3 protein: CASSEGGPRQHF; CDR3 DNA: TGTGCCAGCAGTGAAGGGGGCCCGCGACAGCATTTT; V gene: TRBV2; D gene: NA; clone size: NA; J gene: TRBJ1-5
CDR3 protein: CASSLARGDTGELFF; CDR3 DNA: TGTGCCAGCAGCTTAGCAAGGGGCGACACCGGGGAGCTGTTTTTT; V gene: TRBV7-2; D gene: NA; clone size: NA; J gene: TRBJ2-2
CDR3 protein: CASSLGGGFSYNSPLHF; CDR3 DNA: TGTGCCAGCAGCTTGGGTGGAGGATTCTCCTATAATTCACCCCTCCACTTT; V gene: TRBV5-4; D gene: NA; clone size: NA; J gene: TRBJ1-6
CDR3 protein: CASSLAPAGGETQYF; CDR3 DNA: TGTGCCAGCAGCTTGGCCCCGGCAGGGGGCGAGACCCAGTACTTC; V gene: TRBV5-5; D gene: TRBD1; clone size: NA; J gene: TRBJ2-5
CDR3 protein: CASTSGALSYEQYF; CDR3 DNA: TGTGCCAGCACCTCAGGGGCCCTCTCCTACGAGCAGTACTTC; V gene: TRBV6-6; D gene: NA; clone size: NA; J gene: TRBJ2-7
CDR3 protein: CASNRPLRPGVDYGYTF; CDR3 DNA: TGTGCCAGCAACCGCCCCCTCCGACCCGGGGTCGACTATGGCTACACCTTC; V gene: TRBV13; D gene: NA; clone size: NA; J gene: TRBJ1-2
CDR3 protein: CASSPTPGVGVQYF; CDR3 DNA: TGTGCCAGCAGCCCCACCCCAGGGGTTGGGGTCCAGTACTTC; V gene: TRBV7-6; D gene: NA; clone size: NA; J gene: TRBJ2-5
CDR3 protein: CASSPNPGQGASGANVLTF; CDR3 DNA: TGTGCCAGCAGCCCAAACCCGGGACAGGGGGCGTCTGGGGCCAACGTCCTGACTTTC; V gene: TRBV7-8; D gene: TRBD1; clone size: NA; J gene: TRBJ2-6
CDR3 protein: CASSRGQGASTDTQYF; CDR3 DNA: TGTGCCAGCAGCAGGGGACAGGGAGCAAGCACAGATACGCAGTATTTT; V gene: TRBV7-9; D gene: TRBD1; clone size: NA; J gene: TRBJ2-3
CDR3 protein: CASSMPPGTSLYEQYF; CDR3 DNA: TGTGCCAGCAGCATGCCCCCCGGGACTAGCCTATACGAGCAGTACTTC; V gene: TRBV7-9; D gene: TRBD2; clone size: NA; J gene: TRBJ2-7
CDR3 protein: CASSWDRGYGYTF; CDR3 DNA: TGCGCCAGCAGCTGGGACAGGGGATATGGCTACACCTTC; V gene: TRBV5-1; D gene: TRBD1; clone size: NA; J gene: TRBJ1-2
CDR3 protein: CSSSFLDPGGRETQYF; CDR3 DNA: TGTTCCAGCAGCTTTCTCGATCCGGGGGGGAGAGAGACCCAGTACTTC; V gene: TRBV7-9; D gene: TRBD2; clone size: NA; J gene: TRBJ2-5
CDR3 protein: CAISEGQLVDTQYF; CDR3 DNA: TGTGCCATCAGTGAGGGCCAATTGGTAGATACGCAGTATTTT; V gene: TRBV10-3; D gene: NA; clone size: NA; J gene: TRBJ2-3
CDR3 protein: CASSPQQGRVEKLFF; CDR3 DNA: TGTGCCAGCAGTCCACAACAGGGGCGGGTTGAAAAACTGTTTTTT; V gene: TRBV27; D gene: TRBD1; clone size: NA; J gene: TRBJ1-4
CDR3 protein: CASTSPGRDYYGYTF; CDR3 DNA: TGTGCCAGTACCTCACCCGGCAGGGACTACTATGGCTACACCTTC; V gene: TRBV19; D gene: NA; clone size: NA; J gene: TRBJ1-2
CDR3 protein: CASSSGMGTGTQYF; CDR3 DNA: TGTGCCAGCAGTAGCGGGATGGGCACAGGTACGCAGTATTTT; V gene: TRBV6-1; D gene: TRBD2; clone size: NA; J gene: TRBJ2-3
CDR3 protein: CASSVSVSAGELFF; CDR3 DNA: TGTGCCAGCAGCGTTAGTGTAAGCGCCGGGGAGCTGTTTTTT; V gene: TRBV9; D gene: NA; clone size: NA; J gene: TRBJ2-2
CDR3 protein: CASSLGRQGNQPQHF; CDR3 DNA: TGTGCCAGCAGCTTAGGCAGGCAGGGCAATCAGCCCCAGCATTTT; V gene: TRBV7-2; D gene: NA; clone size: NA; J gene: TRBJ1-5
CDR3 protein: CASSQETSSGALGYGYTF; CDR3 DNA: TGTGCCAGCAGCCAAGAAACCTCGTCAGGGGCGCTTGGCTATGGCTACACCTTC; V gene: TRBV4-2; D gene: NA; clone size: NA; J gene: TRBJ1-2
CDR3 protein: CASSTARLPNSYEQYF; CDR3 DNA: TGTGCCAGCTCAACTGCTAGACTCCCAAACTCCTACGAGCAGTACTTC; V gene: TRBV18; D gene: NA; clone size: NA; J gene: TRBJ2-7
CDR3 protein: CASSSLTDRAGELFF; CDR3 DNA: TGTGCCAGCAGTTCCCTTACCGACAGGGCCGGGGAGCTGTTTTTT; V gene: TRBV28; D gene: TRBD1; clone size: NA; J gene: TRBJ2-2
CDR3 protein: CASSISGSSGANVLTF; CDR3 DNA: TGTGCCAGTAGTATTTCTGGTAGCTCTGGGGCCAACGTCCTGACTTTC; V gene: TRBV19; D gene: NA; clone size: few; J gene: TRBJ2-6